This T cell receptor beta chain was sequenced for a study of CD8 T cells in ankylosing spondylitis. Worth noting for this clonotype: Its cognate antigen is unknown.

The study, taken as a whole, reports: Reportedly, significant enrichment of disease-linked clones occurred in matched ankylosing spondylitis synovial fluid. Reactive arthritis synovial fluid and blood were previously reported to contain some motif variants. Fewer than 10 highly homologous variants made up a TCR beta motif that seemed to typify ankylosing spondylitis blood.

By quantitative 5'-RACE with molecular barcodes, the TCR beta libraries were made. TCRdb passed the 5' RACE reads through MiXCR, listing each CDR3 protein once. The table lists 200,000 or so distinct CDR3 sequences, 10% to 15% of them singletons, with more than 9.5% in the top ten. Germline trimming cut 7 bases from V and 4 bases from J; bases unmatched to any gene: 11. From germline, CDR1 is SGHRS and CDR2 YFSETQ. The CDR3 is 15 amino acids. The V call is TRBV5-1, the J call TRBJ2-1; 7 nucleotides agree with TRBD2. This TCR was recovered from a female donor with ankylosing spondylitis or in good health (not recorded which). The sequenced material came from blood, either unsorted or a sorted T cell fraction (not recorded which). The CDR3 nucleotides read TGCGCCAGCTTGGGTAGCGCTAGCGGATACAATGAGCAGTTCTTC. This codes for CASLGSASGYNEQFF.